These T cell receptor beta chains were read from a single sample in a study of spatial heterogeneity in lung cancer. From the 5' RACE reads, TCRdb called clonotypes with MiXCR, one entry per CDR3 protein. This repertoire shows fewer than 20,000 distinct CDR3 sequences, around 6.5% found once; its top ten account for roughly 20%. Material: lung tumor tissue, obtained at surgery. The receptor source for this set is a female donor with early-stage non-small cell lung cancer. Each CDR3 is given with its conserved first and last residue. A D gene is named only where the DNA matches it firmly. For some rows the clone size is stated as once, few or many, or as a class when expanded; others skip it.

clone_size j_call d_call v_call cdr3_nt cdr3_aa
many TRBJ2-5 NA TRBV12-3/TRBV12-4 TGTGCCAGCAGGGAACCTGGCGAAGAGACCCAGTACTTC CASREPGEETQYF
medium-sized TRBJ2-1 TRBD2 TRBV20-1 TGCAGTGCTAGAGAACTAGCGGGGGAGCAGTTCTTC CSARELAGEQFF
many TRBJ2-2 TRBD1 TRBV5-4 TGTGCCAGCAGCTCAAAAGGTGGGACAGGGACCGCCGGGGAGCTGTTTTTT CASSSKGGTGTAGELFF
medium-sized TRBJ2-1 TRBD1 TRBV6-5 TGTGCCAGCACTCCGTGGCAGGGGGTTTACAATGAGCAGTTCTTC CASTPWQGVYNEQFF
NA TRBJ2-3 TRBD2 TRBV6-1 TGTGCCAGTGAGGGGTCTCAAGCGGGGGCAACAGATACGCAGTATTTT CASEGSQAGATDTQYF
NA TRBJ2-1 TRBD2 TRBV7-8 TGTGCCAGCAGCCCGCGTAGACTAGCCCTCTACAATGAGCAGTTCTTC CASSPRRLALYNEQFF
many TRBJ2-5 NA TRBV12-3/TRBV12-4 TGTGCCAGCAGCCGACAGTCAGGGGAGACCCAGTACTTC CASSRQSGETQYF
NA TRBJ1-6 TRBD1 TRBV10-2 TGCGCCAGCAGTGAGTCGCCAGGGGGATGTGATTCACCCCTCCACTTT CASSESPGGCDSPLHF
many TRBJ1-5 TRBD1 TRBV30 TGTGCCTGGCGGGGACAGTCTAGCAATCAGCCCCAGCATTTT CAWRGQSSNQPQHF
many TRBJ2-3 TRBD1 TRBV5-1 TGCGCCAGCAGCTTGTCCCAGGGGGCTCGCACAGATACGCAGTATTTT CASSLSQGARTDTQYF
many TRBJ2-7 NA TRBV12-3/TRBV12-4 TGTGCCAGCAGTTTAGGGCAGAACTACGAGCAGTACTTC CASSLGQNYEQYF
many TRBJ1-5 NA TRBV28 TGTGCCAGCAGTTTGGTGGGCTCTAATCAGCCCCAGCATTTT CASSLVGSNQPQHF
many TRBJ2-3 TRBD2 TRBV20-1 TGCAGTGCTAGCCACAGCGGGGGGACTAGCACAGATACGCAGTATTTT CSASHSGGTSTDTQYF
NA TRBJ2-5 NA TRBV28 TGTGCCAGCAGCTCCGGACGGCAAGAGACCCAGTACTTC CASSSGRQETQYF
few TRBJ2-6 NA TRBV7-2 TGTGCCAGCAGCTTAGGCGGCAACTCTGGGGCCAACGTCCTGACTTTC CASSLGGNSGANVLTF
many TRBJ1-4 NA TRBV2 TGTGCCAGCAGCCGACAGGTCGTGGGAGAAAAACTGTTTTTT CASSRQVVGEKLFF
many TRBJ2-1 TRBD2 TRBV7-2 TGTGCCAGCAACCCGGGACTAGGCCACAATGAGCAGTTCTTC CASNPGLGHNEQFF
many TRBJ2-7 TRBD1 TRBV20-1 TGCAGTGCTAGAGGGGACAGGGACGAGCAGTACTTC CSARGDRDEQYF
few TRBJ1-2 NA TRBV7-9 TGTGCCAGCAGCTTTAGCCAAGTTTTGCTAAACTATGGCTACACCTTC CASSFSQVLLNYGYTF
NA TRBJ2-1 TRBD1 TRBV3-1 TGTGCCAGCAGCCAGTGGGACAGGGGGTATGACAATGAGCAGTTCTTC CASSQWDRGYDNEQFF
NA TRBJ1-5 NA TRBV27 TGTGCCAGCAGTTTACAGGGTTATAGCAATCAGCCCCAGCATTTT CASSLQGYSNQPQHF
NA TRBJ1-4 NA TRBV4-1 TGCGCCAGCAGCCAAACCGGGACGGGTAATGAAAAACTGTTTTTT CASSQTGTGNEKLFF
many TRBJ2-1 TRBD2 TRBV11-1 TGTGCCAGCAGCTCAAAGGCGCGGGGGGGCAATGAGCAGTTCTTC CASSSKARGGNEQFF
many TRBJ1-5 NA TRBV20-1 TGCAGTGCTACAGGGTTGGGATATAGCAATCAGCCCCAGCATTTT CSATGLGYSNQPQHF
many TRBJ2-5 NA TRBV7-8 TGTGCCAGCAGCTTTGCTCGAGGGCTAGCGAGGGTCGAGACCCAGTACTTC CASSFARGLARVETQYF
many TRBJ1-2 NA TRBV6-5 TGTGCCAGCAGCCGACAAGGCACTGGCTACACCTTC CASSRQGTGYTF
few TRBJ2-2 NA TRBV5-4 TGTGCCAGCAGCTTTTGGAAGGGCAGCACCGGGGAGCTGTTTTTT CASSFWKGSTGELFF
NA TRBJ2-1 NA TRBV3-1 TGTGCCAGCAGCCAAGCACTTATCTGCGCCGATGAGCAGTTCTTC CASSQALICADEQFF
NA TRBJ2-5 NA TRBV24-1 TGTGCCACCAGTGATTCATTGGGGGGCCCCGGGGCCCAGTACTTC CATSDSLGGPGAQYF
many TRBJ1-1 NA TRBV27 TGTGCCAGCAGCAAGGACAGAGCTGAAGCTTTCTTT CASSKDRAEAFF
many TRBJ1-2 TRBD1 TRBV14 TGTGCCAGCAGCCAAGATGGACAGGGGTACTATGGCTACACCTTC CASSQDGQGYYGYTF
many TRBJ1-1 NA TRBV12-3/TRBV12-4 TGTGCCAGCAATGAGAGGGCCTCGGGGTTCACTGAAGCTTTCTTT CASNERASGFTEAFF
many TRBJ2-5 NA TRBV2 TGTGCCAGCAGATGGACAGCCCAAGAGACCCAGTACTTC CASRWTAQETQYF
many TRBJ2-1 NA TRBV12-3/TRBV12-4 TGTGCCAGCACCTTTAGGAATGAGCAGTTCTTC CASTFRNEQFF
few TRBJ1-1 TRBD1 TRBV11-2 TGTGCCAGCAGCTTAATAGGAGGGCAGGGGGAAAAAATTTTCTTT CASSLIGGQGEKIFF
many TRBJ2-5 NA TRBV2 TGTGCCAGCAATAACGACCAAGAGACCCAGTACTTC CASNNDQETQYF
NA TRBJ2-3 NA TRBV6-6 TGTGCCAGCAGTGAGGTCGCCACAGATACGCAGTATTTT CASSEVATDTQYF
many TRBJ1-2 NA TRBV12-3/TRBV12-4 TGTGCCAGCAGTTTTGGCAGCTATGGCTACACCTTC CASSFGSYGYTF
NA TRBJ1-4 TRBD1 TRBV11-2 TGTGCCAGCAGCTTATACAGGGGGCAAGAAAAACTGTTTTTT CASSLYRGQEKLFF
NA TRBJ2-1 NA TRBV10-3 TGTGCCATCAGTGGACACTTTAGCGAAAACAACAATGAGCAGTTCTTC CAISGHFSENNNEQFF
medium-sized TRBJ2-2 TRBD2 TRBV7-2 TGTGCCAGCAGCTTAATGAGACTAGCAAACACCGGGGAGCTGTTTTTT CASSLMRLANTGELFF
few TRBJ1-1 NA TRBV7-2 TGTGCCAGCAGCTTAGCATCTACGAACACTGAAGCTTTCTTT CASSLASTNTEAFF
many TRBJ1-5 TRBD1 TRBV5-4 TGTGCCAGCAGCGAGGGACAGGGCCTCAATCAGCCCCAGCATTTT CASSEGQGLNQPQHF
many TRBJ1-2 TRBD1 TRBV20-1 TGCAGTGCTAGAGATGTAAGGGGGCGAGACTATGGCTACACCTTC CSARDVRGRDYGYTF
few TRBJ1-1 NA TRBV7-3 TGTGCCAGCAGCTTATACATGAACACTGAAGCTTTCTTT CASSLYMNTEAFF
few TRBJ2-7 NA TRBV20-1 TGCAGTGCCACGCGGACGCCTGACTCCTACGAGCAGTACTTC CSATRTPDSYEQYF
many TRBJ1-2 NA TRBV3-1 TGTGCCAGCAGCCCGGGAAACAGGTTTAGTGGCTACACCTTC CASSPGNRFSGYTF
NA TRBJ2-7 TRBD1 TRBV5-1 TGCGCCAGCAGCGGACAGGGTACCTACGAGCAGTACTTC CASSGQGTYEQYF
few TRBJ1-1 NA TRBV5-1 TGCGCCAGCAGCCCGGAGAGCCAGGCCCTCGAGGCTTTCTTT CASSPESQALEAFF
many TRBJ2-1 NA TRBV2 TGTGCCAGCAGCCCCGGACAGGGAGGGTTCAATGAGCAGTTCTTC CASSPGQGGFNEQFF
many TRBJ2-7 NA TRBV28 TGTGCCAGCCGTGCCCCCACCTCCTTCTACGAGCAGTACTTC CASRAPTSFYEQYF
many TRBJ2-7 TRBD1 TRBV20-1 TGCAGTGCTAGAGTGCAGGGGGTCTACGAGCAGTACTTC CSARVQGVYEQYF
NA TRBJ1-1 TRBD1 TRBV10-3 TGTGCCATCAGTGGGGACAGGGGTGAAGCTTTCTTT CAISGDRGEAFF